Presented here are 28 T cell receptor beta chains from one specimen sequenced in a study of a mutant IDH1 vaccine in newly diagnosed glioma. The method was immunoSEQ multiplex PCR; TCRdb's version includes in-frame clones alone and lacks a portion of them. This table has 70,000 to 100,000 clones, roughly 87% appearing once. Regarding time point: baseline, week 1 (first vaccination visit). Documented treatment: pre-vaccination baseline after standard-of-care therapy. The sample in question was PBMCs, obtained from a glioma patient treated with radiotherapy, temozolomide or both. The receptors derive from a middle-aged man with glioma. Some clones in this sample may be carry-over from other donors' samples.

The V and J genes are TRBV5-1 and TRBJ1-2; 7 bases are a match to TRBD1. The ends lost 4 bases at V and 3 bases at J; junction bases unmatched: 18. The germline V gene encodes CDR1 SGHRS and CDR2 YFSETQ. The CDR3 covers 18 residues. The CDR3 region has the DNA TGCGCCAGCAGCCAGAGGATGTCACAGGGACAGTTACACTATGGCTACACCTTC. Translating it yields CASSQRMSQGQLHYGYTF.

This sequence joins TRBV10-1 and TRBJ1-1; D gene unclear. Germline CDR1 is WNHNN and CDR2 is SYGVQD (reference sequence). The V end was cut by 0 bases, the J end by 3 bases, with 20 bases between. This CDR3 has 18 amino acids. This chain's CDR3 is CASSESIRSRGADTEAFF. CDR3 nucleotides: TGCGCCAGCAGTGAGTCGATTCGTTCCCGTGGAGCCGACACTGAAGCTTTCTTT.

CDR3 in amino acids: CASRERTENEQYF. Here the CDR3 DNA reads TGCGCCAGCCGAGAGAGGACCGAGAACGAGCAGTACTTC. The rearrangement uses TRBV5-1 and TRBJ2-7, with D unclear. The germline V gene encodes CDR1 SGHRS and CDR2 YFSETQ. V lost 7 bases and J lost 5, with 16 bases in between. The CDR3 totals 13 residues. The variable domain in full, with the rest retrieved from reference TRBV5-1 and TRBJ2-7, is KAGVTQTPRYLIKTRGQQVTLSCSPISGHRSVSWYQQTPGQGLQFLFEYFSETQRNKGNFPGRFSGRQFSNSRSEMNVSTLELGDSALYLCASRERTENEQYFGPGTRLTVT.

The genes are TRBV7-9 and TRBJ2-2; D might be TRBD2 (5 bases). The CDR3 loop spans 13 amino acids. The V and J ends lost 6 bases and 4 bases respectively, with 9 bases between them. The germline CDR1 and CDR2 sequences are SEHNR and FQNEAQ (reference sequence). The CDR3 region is CASRQGSTGELFF. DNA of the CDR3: TGTGCCAGCAGGCAAGGGAGCACCGGGGAGCTGTTTTTT.

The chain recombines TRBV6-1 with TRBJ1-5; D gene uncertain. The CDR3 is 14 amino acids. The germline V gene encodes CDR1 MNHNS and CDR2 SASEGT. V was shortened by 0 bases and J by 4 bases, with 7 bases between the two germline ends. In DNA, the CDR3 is TGTGCCAGCAGTGAAGCCACGATAAATCAGCCCCAGCATTTT. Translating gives CASSEATINQPQHF.

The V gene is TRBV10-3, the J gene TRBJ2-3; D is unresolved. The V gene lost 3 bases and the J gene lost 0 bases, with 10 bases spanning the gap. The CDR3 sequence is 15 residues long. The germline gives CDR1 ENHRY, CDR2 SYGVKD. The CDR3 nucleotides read TGTGCCATCAGTGAAGGCAGAACTAGCACAGATACGCAGTATTTT. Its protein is CAISEGRTSTDTQYF.

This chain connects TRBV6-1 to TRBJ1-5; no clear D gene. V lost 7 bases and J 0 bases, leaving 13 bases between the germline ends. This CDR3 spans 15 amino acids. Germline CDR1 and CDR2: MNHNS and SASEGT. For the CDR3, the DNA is TGTGCCAGCACGGCAGGAGACTATAGCAATCAGCCCCAGCATTTT. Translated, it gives CASTAGDYSNQPQHF.

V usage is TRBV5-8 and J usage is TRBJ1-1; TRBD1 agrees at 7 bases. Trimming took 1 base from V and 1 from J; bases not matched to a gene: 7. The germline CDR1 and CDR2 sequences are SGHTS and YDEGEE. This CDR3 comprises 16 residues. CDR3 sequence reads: CASSLNRGLPNTEAFF. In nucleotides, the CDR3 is TGTGCCAGCAGCTTGAACAGGGGACTCCCGAACACTGAAGCTTTCTTT.

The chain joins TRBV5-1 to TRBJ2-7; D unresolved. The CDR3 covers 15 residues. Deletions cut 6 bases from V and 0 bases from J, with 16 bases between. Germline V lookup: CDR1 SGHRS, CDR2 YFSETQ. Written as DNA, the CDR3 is TGCGCCAGCACCCTGGCGGTGGGTGGCTCCTACGAGCAGTACTTC. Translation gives CASTLAVGGSYEQYF. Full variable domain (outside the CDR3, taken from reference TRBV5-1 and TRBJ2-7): KAGVTQTPRYLIKTRGQQVTLSCSPISGHRSVSWYQQTPGQGLQFLFEYFSETQRNKGNFPGRFSGRQFSNSRSEMNVSTLELGDSALYLCASTLAVGGSYEQYFGPGTRLTVT.

This chain's CDR3 is CASSPLLTSGIPDTQYF. The CDR3 DNA sequence: TGTGCCAGCAGCCCACTGTTGACGAGTGGGATTCCAGATACGCAGTATTTT. The chain couples TRBV5-4 to TRBJ2-3; D gene ambiguous. The V end was cut by 4 bases, the J end by 4 bases, with 22 bases between. The length of the CDR3 is 17 residues. Looked up from germline, CDR1 is SGHNT and CDR2 is YYREEE (reference sequence).

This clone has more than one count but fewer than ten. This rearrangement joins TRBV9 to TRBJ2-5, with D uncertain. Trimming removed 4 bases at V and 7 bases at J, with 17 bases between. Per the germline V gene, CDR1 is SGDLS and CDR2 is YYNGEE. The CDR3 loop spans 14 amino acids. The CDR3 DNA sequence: TGTGCCAGCAGCCCTCGACTGGAGCTCGGGACCCAGTACTTC. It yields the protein CASSPRLELGTQYF.

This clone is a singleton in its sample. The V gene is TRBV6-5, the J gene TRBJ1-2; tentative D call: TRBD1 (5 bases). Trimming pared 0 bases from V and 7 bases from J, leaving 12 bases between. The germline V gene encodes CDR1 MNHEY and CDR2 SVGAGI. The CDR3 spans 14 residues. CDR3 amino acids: CASSYSYGGSGYTF. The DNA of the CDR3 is TGTGCCAGCAGTTACTCGTATGGGGGTTCTGGCTACACCTTC.

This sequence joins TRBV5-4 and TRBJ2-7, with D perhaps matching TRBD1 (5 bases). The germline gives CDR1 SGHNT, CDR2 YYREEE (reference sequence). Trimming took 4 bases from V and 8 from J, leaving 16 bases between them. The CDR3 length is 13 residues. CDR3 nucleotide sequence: TGTGCCAGCAGCCCCACAGGATCGGAGAAGCAGTACTTC. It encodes CASSPTGSEKQYF.

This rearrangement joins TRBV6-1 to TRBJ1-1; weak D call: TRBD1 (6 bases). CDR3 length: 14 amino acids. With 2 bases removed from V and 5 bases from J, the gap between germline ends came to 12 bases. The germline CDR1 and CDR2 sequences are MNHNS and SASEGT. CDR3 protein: CASSELGAETEAFF. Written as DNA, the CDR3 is TGTGCCAGCAGTGAACTGGGGGCTGAGACTGAAGCTTTCTTT.

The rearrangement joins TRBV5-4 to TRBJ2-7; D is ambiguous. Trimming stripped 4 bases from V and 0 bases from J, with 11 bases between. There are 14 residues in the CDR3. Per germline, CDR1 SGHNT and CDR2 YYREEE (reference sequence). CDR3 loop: CASSGPPNSYEQYF. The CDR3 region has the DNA TGTGCCAGCAGCGGTCCCCCCAACTCCTACGAGCAGTACTTC. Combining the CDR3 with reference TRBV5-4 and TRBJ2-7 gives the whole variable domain ETGVTQSPTHLIKTRGQQVTLRCSSQSGHNTVSWYQQALGQGPQFIFQYYREEENGRGNFPPRFSGLQFPNYSSELNVNALELDDSALYLCASSGPPNSYEQYFGPGTRLTVT.

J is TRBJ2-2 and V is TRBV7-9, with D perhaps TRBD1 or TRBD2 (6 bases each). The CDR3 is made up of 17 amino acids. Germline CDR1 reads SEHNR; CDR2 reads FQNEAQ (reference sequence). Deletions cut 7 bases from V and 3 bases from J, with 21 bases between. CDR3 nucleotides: TGTGCCAGCACCGGCGGGACATCTCGTCGTGACACCGGGGAGCTGTTTTTT. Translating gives CASTGGTSRRDTGELFF.

CDR3 loop: CASSSYLGTGAYGYTF. CDR3 bases: TGTGCCAGCAGTTCCTACCTCGGGACAGGGGCCTATGGCTACACCTTC. The J gene is TRBJ1-2, the V gene TRBV6-5; 10 nucleotides agree with TRBD1. CDR3 length: 16 amino acids. The V gene end was trimmed by 4 bases and the J gene end by 4 bases; junction bases not matched to a gene: 9. From germline, CDR1 is MNHEY and CDR2 SVGAGI.

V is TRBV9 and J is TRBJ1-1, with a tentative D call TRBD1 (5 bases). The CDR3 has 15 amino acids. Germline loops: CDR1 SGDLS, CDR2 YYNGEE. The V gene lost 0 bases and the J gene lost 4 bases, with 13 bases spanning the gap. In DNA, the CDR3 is TGTGCCAGCAGCGTAGTCGGGGGGTCGGGCACTGAAGCTTTCTTT. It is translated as CASSVVGGSGTEAFF.

The CDR3 coding sequence is TGTGCCAGCAGTGAACCTACCGGACAGGGAATTATCTACGAGCAGTACTTC. This sequence encodes CASSEPTGQGIIYEQYF. The chain employs TRBV25-1 and TRBJ2-7; TRBD1 matches 8 bases. The CDR3 length is 17 residues. The germline gives CDR1 MGHDK, CDR2 SYGVNS. The V segment lost 2 bases and the J segment 3 bases; nucleotides outside the gene matches: 12.

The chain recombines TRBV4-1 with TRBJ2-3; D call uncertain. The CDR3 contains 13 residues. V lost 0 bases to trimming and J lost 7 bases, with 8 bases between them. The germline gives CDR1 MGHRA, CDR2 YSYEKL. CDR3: CASSQEVGNTQYF. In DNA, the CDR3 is TGCGCCAGCAGCCAAGAGGTCGGAAATACGCAGTATTTT.

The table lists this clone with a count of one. CDR3 in DNA: TGTGCCAGCAGCTTATCGCTCGACCAAGAGACCCAGTACTTC. Translated: CASSLSLDQETQYF. The rearrangement joins TRBV7-9 to TRBJ2-5; D unclear. The length of the CDR3 is 14 residues. Looked up from germline, CDR1 is SEHNR and CDR2 is FQNEAQ (reference sequence). V was pared by 2 bases and J by 0 bases, with 7 bases between.

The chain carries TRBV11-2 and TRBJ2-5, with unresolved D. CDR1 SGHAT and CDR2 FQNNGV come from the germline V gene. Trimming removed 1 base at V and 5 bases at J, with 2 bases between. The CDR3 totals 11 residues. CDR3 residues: CASSLAETQYF. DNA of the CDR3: TGTGCCAGCAGCTTAGCCGAGACCCAGTACTTC.

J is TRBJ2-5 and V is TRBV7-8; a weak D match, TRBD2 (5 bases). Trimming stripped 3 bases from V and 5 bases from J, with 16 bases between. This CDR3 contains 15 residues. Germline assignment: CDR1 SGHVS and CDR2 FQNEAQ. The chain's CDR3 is CASSLEAGFRETQYF. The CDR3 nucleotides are TGTGCCAGCAGCTTGGAGGCCGGGTTCCGTGAGACCCAGTACTTC.

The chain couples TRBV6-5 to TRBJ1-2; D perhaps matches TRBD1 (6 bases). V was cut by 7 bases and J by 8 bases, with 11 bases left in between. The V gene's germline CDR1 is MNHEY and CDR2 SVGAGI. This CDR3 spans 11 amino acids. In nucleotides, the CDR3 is TGTGCCAGCACCAGGGGAAGAGGCTACACCTTC. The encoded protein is CASTRGRGYTF.

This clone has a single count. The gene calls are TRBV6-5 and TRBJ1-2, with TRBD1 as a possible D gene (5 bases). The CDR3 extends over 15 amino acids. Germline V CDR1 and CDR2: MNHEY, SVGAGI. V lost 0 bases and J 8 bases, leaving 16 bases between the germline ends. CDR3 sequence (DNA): TGTGCCAGCAGTTACTCCTCGGACACTCGGAGGGGCTACACCTTC. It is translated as CASSYSSDTRRGYTF.

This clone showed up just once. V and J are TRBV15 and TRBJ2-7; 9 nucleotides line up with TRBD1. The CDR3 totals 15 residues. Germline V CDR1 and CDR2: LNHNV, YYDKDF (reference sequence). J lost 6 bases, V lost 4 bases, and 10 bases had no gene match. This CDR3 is CATSIAGTGRTEQYF. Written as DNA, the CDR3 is TGTGCCACCAGCATTGCCGGGACAGGGAGAACCGAGCAGTACTTC.

CDR3 region: CASSPTRWDRGEQYF. The DNA of the CDR3 is TGTGCCAGCAGCCCCACCCGCTGGGACAGGGGCGAGCAGTACTTC. The chain has TRBV7-9 and TRBJ2-7; 10 bases fit TRBD1. CDR1 and CDR2 (germline): SEHNR, FQNEAQ (reference sequence). The CDR3 is 15 residues long. V dropped 5 bases and J dropped 6; count of bases not matched to a gene: 10. Drawing the rest from reference TRBV7-9 and TRBJ2-7, the complete variable domain is DTGVSQNPRHKITKRGQNVTFRCDPISEHNRLYWYRQTLGQGPEFLTYFQNEAQLEKSRLLSDRFSAERPKGSFSTLEIQRTEQGDSAMYLCASSPTRWDRGEQYFGPGTRLTVT.

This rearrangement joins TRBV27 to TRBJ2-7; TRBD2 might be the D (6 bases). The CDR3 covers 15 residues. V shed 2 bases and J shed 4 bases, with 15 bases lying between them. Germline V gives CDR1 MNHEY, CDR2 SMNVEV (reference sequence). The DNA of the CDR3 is TGTGCCAGCAGTTTACGGGCGGGGAGAGGTTACGAGCAGTACTTC. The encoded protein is CASSLRAGRGYEQYF.